The entry below describes one T cell receptor (beta chain). This sample is drawn from a study of blood T cell repertoires in COVID-19. Study as a whole: Collection of acute and convalescent COVID-19 samples took place in the United States, Italy and Spain. Sources were T cells, B-cell-depleted T cells, or PBMCs; the material itself was cDNA or gDNA.

The authors' processing: For nucleated cells, counts were estimated from reference gene primer amplification. Assay used: immunoSEQ multiplex PCR; TCRdb lists only in-frame clones, some missing. V and J calls plus clone size are reproduced from that table; the DNA served to infer D and trimming. The data contain about 130,000 clones, more than 70% of them seen just once; the ten biggest clones take up 10%. Germline V CDR1 and CDR2: LGHNA, YNFKEQ. J gave up 3 bases and V 6 bases, and 11 bases lay outside the gene matches. CDR3 size: 15 residues. Sequencing used peripheral blood. This receptor was identified in a man aged 50 to 59 with acute or convalescent COVID-19. The chain carries TRBV4-2 and TRBJ2-7; 7 bases align to TRBD1. CDR3: CASSLRQGKDYEQYF. As DNA, the CDR3 is TGTGCCAGCAGTCTCCGACAGGGTAAGGACTACGAGCAGTACTTC.